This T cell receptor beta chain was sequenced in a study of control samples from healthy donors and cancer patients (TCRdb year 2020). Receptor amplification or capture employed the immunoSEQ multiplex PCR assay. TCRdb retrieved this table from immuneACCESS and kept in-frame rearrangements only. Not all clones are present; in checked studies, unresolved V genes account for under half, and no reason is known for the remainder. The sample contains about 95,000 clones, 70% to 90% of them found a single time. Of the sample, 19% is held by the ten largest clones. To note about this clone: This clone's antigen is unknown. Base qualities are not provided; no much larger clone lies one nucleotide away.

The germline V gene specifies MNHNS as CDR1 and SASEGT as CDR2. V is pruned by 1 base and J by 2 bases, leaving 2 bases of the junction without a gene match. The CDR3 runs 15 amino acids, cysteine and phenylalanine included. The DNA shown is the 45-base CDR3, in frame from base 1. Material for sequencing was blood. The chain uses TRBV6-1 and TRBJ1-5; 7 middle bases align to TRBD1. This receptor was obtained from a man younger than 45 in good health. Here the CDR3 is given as CASSEVRGGNQPQHF. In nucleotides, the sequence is TGTGCCAGCAGTGAAGTCAGGGGGGGCAATCAGCCCCAGCATTTT.